This T cell receptor (beta chain) derives from a study of blood T cell repertoires in COVID-19. Study summary: Nucleic acid was either cDNA or gDNA, and it came from T cells, B-cell-depleted T cells, or PBMCs.

Seattle cases were enrolled at active infection and followed longitudinally. In the authors' methods: Amplification of reference gene primers was used by the study to estimate nucleated cell counts. Generated by immunoSEQ multiplex PCR, the TCRdb table keeps only in-frame clones and is missing some. D and trimming come from the DNA, and the V and J calls and clone size come from that table. The sample consists of over 250,000 clones, 91% of them appearing once. This clone was counted once. Germline trimming cut 4 bases from V and 2 bases from J; bases unmatched to any gene: 10. CDR3 length: 16 amino acids. The V gene's germline CDR1 is MNHEY and CDR2 SMNVEV (reference sequence).

Sequenced sample: peripheral blood. The receptor comes from a person aged 18 to 35 with COVID-19, enrolled during active disease. The chain joins TRBV27 to TRBJ2-7; TRBD2 agrees at 8 bases. CDR3 DNA: TGTGCCAGCAGTTCCACCCCGACTAGCGTAGCCTACGAGCAGTACTTC. Translated: CASSSTPTSVAYEQYF.